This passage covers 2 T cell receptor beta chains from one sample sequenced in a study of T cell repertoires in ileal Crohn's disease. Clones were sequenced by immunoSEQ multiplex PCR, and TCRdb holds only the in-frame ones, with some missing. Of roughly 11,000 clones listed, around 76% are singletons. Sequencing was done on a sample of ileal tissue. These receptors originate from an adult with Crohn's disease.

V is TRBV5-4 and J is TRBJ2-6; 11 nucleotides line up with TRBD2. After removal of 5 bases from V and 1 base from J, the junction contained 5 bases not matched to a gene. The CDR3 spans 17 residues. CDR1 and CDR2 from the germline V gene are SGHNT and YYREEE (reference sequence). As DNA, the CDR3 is TGTGCCAGCAGGGCCACTAGCGGGGGTTCTGGGGCCAACGTCCTGACTTTC. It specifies CASRATSGGSGANVLTF.

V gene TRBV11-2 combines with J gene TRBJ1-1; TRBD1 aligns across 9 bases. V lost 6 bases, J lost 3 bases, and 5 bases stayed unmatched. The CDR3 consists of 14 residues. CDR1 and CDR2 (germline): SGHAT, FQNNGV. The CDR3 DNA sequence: TGTGCCAGCAGTTTCGGACAGGGGTACACTGAAGCTTTCTTT. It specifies CASSFGQGYTEAFF.